The 9 T cell receptor beta chains below come from one sample, sequenced in a study of beta chain features in type 1 diabetes (dated by TCRdb to 2016 to 2019). Libraries came from the immunoSEQ multiplex PCR assay. All of the isolated RNA was reverse transcribed with the High Capacity cDNA Reverse Transcription Kit, so expressed TCRB transcripts were sequenced. Entries here come from immuneACCESS through TCRdb and include only in-frame sequences with V and J called. Some clones fail to appear in such tables; in the studies checked, an unresolved V gene covers under half of the shortfall, and the cause of the remainder is unknown. The sample yields about 15,000 clones; approximately 40% were counted once. Of the sample, roughly 0.56% is held by the ten largest clones. The sequencing sample was made of stem cell memory CD4+ T cells from blood. The intended sense of this specimen's cell subset or site label: stem cell-like memory CD4+ T cells. The receptors come from a woman aged 40 to 50 in good health.

V is TRBV7-2 and J is TRBJ1-4; no reliable D call. CDR3 length equals 14 residues. Looked up from germline, CDR1 is SGHTA and CDR2 is FQGNSA. V was pared by 5 bases and J by 3 bases, with 10 bases between. The CDR3 bases are TGTGCCAGCAGCGCCCGGTCCCCTAATGAAAAACTGTTTTTT. Protein: CASSARSPNEKLFF.

The chain joins TRBV10-1 to TRBJ2-3, with 14 bases that match TRBD2. Germline-derived CDR1 and CDR2 are WNHNN and SYGVQD (reference sequence). CDR3 size: 18 residues. V lost 6 bases to trimming and J lost 0 bases; unmatched junction nucleotides: 8. The CDR3 protein is CASSVGLAGGHSTDTQYF. The CDR3 DNA is TGCGCCAGCAGCGTTGGACTAGCGGGGGGACACAGCACAGATACGCAGTATTTT.

V is TRBV18 and J is TRBJ1-1, with TRBD1 matching 7 bases. The ends lost 4 bases at V and 4 bases at J; junction bases unmatched: 6. CDR1 KGHSH and CDR2 LQKENI come from the germline V gene. This CDR3 spans 14 amino acids. As DNA, the CDR3 is TGTGCCAGCTCACAGGGGGACAGTTCCACTGAAGCTTTCTTT. This gives the protein CASSQGDSSTEAFF.

This clone was detected a few times. This chain uses TRBV12-5 with TRBJ2-1, with D possibly being TRBD2 (6 bases). CDR1 and CDR2 from the germline V gene are LGHNT and FRNRAP. This CDR3 is 15 amino acids long. Deletions cut 0 bases from V and 6 bases from J, with 12 bases between. CDR3 nucleotide sequence: TGTGCTAGTGGTTTGGTACGGGGGTTAGGCAATGAGCAGTTCTTC. Amino acid sequence: CASGLVRGLGNEQFF. The full variable domain, with the rest looked up from reference TRBV12-5 and TRBJ2-1, is DARVTQTPRHKVTEMGQEVTMRCQPILGHNTVFWYRQTMMQGLELLAYFRNRAPLDDSGMPKDRFSAEMPDATLATLKIQPSEPRDSAVYFCASGLVRGLGNEQFFGPGTRLTVL.

The genes are TRBV5-4 and TRBJ1-1, with a tentative D call TRBD1 (5 bases). V dropped 3 bases and J dropped 1 base, with 10 bases sitting between them. The CDR3 consists of 14 residues. Germline values: CDR1 SGHNT, CDR2 YYREEE (reference sequence). CDR3 DNA: TGTGCCAGCAGCTGGGAGGGACGGAACACTGAAGCTTTCTTT. Translation gives CASSWEGRNTEAFF. Based on the CDR3 plus reference TRBV5-4 and TRBJ1-1, the full variable domain is ETGVTQSPTHLIKTRGQQVTLRCSSQSGHNTVSWYQQALGQGPQFIFQYYREEENGRGNFPPRFSGLQFPNYSSELNVNALELDDSALYLCASSWEGRNTEAFFGQGTRLTVV.

The chain's CDR3 is CASSNRDNEQFF. The CDR3 DNA reads TGTGCCAGCTCAAACAGGGACAATGAGCAGTTCTTC. The rearrangement uses TRBV18 and TRBJ2-1; possible D gene TRBD1, 6 bases. Trimming removed 5 bases at V and 5 bases at J, with 7 bases between. Germline CDR1 reads KGHSH; CDR2 reads LQKENI. The CDR3 is 12 residues long. Combining the CDR3 with reference TRBV18 and TRBJ2-1 gives the whole variable domain NAGVMQNPRHLVRRRGQEARLRCSPMKGHSHVYWYRQLPEEGLKFMVYLQKENIIDESGMPKERFSAEFPKEGPSILRIQQVVRGDSAAYFCASSNRDNEQFFGPGTRLTVL.

This clone appeared a few times. The rearrangement uses TRBV18 and TRBJ2-1; 10 bases map to TRBD2. The CDR3 totals 14 residues. CDR1 is KGHSH, CDR2 LQKENI, per germline. V lost 3 bases, J lost 8 bases, and 4 bases stayed unmatched. The CDR3 DNA is TGTGCCAGCTCACCCTCTAGCGGGGGCGATGAGCAGTTCTTC. Its protein product is CASSPSSGGDEQFF. Combining the CDR3 with reference TRBV18 and TRBJ2-1 gives the whole variable domain NAGVMQNPRHLVRRRGQEARLRCSPMKGHSHVYWYRQLPEEGLKFMVYLQKENIIDESGMPKERFSAEFPKEGPSILRIQQVVRGDSAAYFCASSPSSGGDEQFFGPGTRLTVL.

This clone has just a few counts. The V and J genes are TRBV6-5 and TRBJ2-7, with 8 bases fitting TRBD1. Germline assignment: CDR1 MNHEY and CDR2 SVGAGI. CDR3 length equals 15 residues. After removal of 5 bases from V and 2 bases from J, the junction contained 8 bases not matched to a gene. CDR3 protein: CASSQDRDFPYEQYF. For the CDR3, the DNA is TGTGCCAGCAGTCAGGACAGGGACTTTCCCTACGAGCAGTACTTC.

This clone was counted a few times. The genes are TRBV7-9 and TRBJ2-3, with D perhaps matching TRBD2 (5 bases). V was clipped by 8 bases and J by 2 bases, with 11 bases between them. The CDR3 is 13 amino acids. Germline V CDR1 and CDR2: SEHNR, FQNEAQ (reference sequence). The CDR3 region is CASEERNTDTQYF. As DNA, the CDR3 is TGTGCCAGCGAAGAGCGGAACACAGATACGCAGTATTTT.